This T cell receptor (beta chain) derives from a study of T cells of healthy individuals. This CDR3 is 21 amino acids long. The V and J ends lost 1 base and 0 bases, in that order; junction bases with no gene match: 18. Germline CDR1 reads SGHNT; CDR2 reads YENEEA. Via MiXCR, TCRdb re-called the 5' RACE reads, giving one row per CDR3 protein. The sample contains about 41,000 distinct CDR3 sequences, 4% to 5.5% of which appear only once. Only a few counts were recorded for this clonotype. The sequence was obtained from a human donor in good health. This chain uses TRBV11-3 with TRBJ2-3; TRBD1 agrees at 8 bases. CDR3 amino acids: CASSLAHLGQALTTSTDTQYF. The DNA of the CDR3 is TGTGCCAGCAGCTTAGCACATCTGGGACAGGCCCTAACCACTAGCACAGATACGCAGTATTTT.